The subject of this entry is one T cell receptor beta chain. As yet, its antigen is unknown. This specimen belongs to a study of shared clonotypes between healthy human individuals. Study-wide results and limits: Naive subsets, compared against memory subsets, generally had larger estimated richness values. A few donors had about 5% of their naive CD4 clonotypes in common.

TCRdb's copy holds only in-frame clones and misses some; the assay was immunoSEQ multiplex PCR. The sample lists some 1,900,000 clones; about 95% were seen once. Selected positively for CCR7 and CD45RO-negative, naive CD8 cells excluded terminally differentiated effector memory CD45RA+ cells. Donors, healthy HIV-negative adults, lacked recent acute infections or vaccinations. The CDR3 is 17 residues long. After removal of 2 bases from V and 3 bases from J, the junction contained 9 bases not matched to a gene. The germline CDR1 and CDR2 sequences are SGHRS and YFSETQ. Sequenced material: naive CD8+ T cells sorted from blood. The receptor was isolated from a man younger than 35 in good health. The rearrangement joins TRBV5-1 to TRBJ2-1, with 9 bases that match TRBD2. This CDR3 reads CASSLNGLARNYNEQFF. The CDR3, as DNA: TGCGCCAGCAGCTTAAACGGACTAGCGAGAAACTACAATGAGCAGTTCTTC.